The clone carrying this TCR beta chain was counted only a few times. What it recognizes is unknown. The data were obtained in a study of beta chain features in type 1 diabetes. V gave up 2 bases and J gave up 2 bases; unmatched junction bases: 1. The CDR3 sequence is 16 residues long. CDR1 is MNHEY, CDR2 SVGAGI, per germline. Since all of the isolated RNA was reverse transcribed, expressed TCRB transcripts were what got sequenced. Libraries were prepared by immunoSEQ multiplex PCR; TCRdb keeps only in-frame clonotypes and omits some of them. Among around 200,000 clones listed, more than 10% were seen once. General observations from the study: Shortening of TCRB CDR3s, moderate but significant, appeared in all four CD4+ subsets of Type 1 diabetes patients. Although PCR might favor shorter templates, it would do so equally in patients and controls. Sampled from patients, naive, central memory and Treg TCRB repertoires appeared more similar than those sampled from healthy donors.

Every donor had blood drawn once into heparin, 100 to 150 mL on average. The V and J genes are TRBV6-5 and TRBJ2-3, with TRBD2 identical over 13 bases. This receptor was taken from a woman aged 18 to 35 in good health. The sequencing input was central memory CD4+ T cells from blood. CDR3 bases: TGTGCCAGCAGTTACGGGACTAGCGGGACCACAGATACGCAGTATTTT. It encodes CASSYGTSGTTDTQYF.